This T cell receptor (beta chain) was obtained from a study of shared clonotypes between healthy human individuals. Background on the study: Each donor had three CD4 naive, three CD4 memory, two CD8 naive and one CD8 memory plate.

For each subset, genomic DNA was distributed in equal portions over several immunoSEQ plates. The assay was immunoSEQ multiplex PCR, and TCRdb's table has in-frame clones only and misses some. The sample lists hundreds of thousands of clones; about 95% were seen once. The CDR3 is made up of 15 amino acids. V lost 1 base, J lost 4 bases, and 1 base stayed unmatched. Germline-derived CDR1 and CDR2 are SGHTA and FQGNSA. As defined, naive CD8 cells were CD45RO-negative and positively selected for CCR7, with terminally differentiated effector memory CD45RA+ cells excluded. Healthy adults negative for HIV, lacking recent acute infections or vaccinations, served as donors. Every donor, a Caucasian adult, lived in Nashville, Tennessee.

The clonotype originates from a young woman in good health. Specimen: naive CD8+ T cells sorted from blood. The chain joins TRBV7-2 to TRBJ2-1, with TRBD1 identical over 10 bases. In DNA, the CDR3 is TGTGCCAGCAGCTTAGGGGACAGGGGTTACAATGAGCAGTTCTTC. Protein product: CASSLGDRGYNEQFF.